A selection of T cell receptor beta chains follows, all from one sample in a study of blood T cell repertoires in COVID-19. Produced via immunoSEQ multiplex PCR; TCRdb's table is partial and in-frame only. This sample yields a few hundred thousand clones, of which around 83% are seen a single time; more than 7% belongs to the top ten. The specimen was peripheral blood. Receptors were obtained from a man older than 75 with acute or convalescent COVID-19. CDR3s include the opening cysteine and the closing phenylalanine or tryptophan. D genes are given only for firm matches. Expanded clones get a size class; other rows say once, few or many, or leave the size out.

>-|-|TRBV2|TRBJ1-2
CASRRTSQGSYTF
TGTGCCAGCCGGCGGACTTCCCAAGGGAGCTACACCTTC
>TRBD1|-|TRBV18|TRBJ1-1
CASSPRGQRGTEAFF
TGTGCCAGCTCACCACGGGGACAGCGGGGGACTGAAGCTTTCTTT
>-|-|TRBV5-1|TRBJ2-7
CASSLGVRVGYEQYF
TGCGCCAGCAGCTTGGGAGTCCGGGTGGGCTACGAGCAGTACTTC
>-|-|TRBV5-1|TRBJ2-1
CASSDTSTGEQFF
TGCGCCAGCAGCGATACTAGTACCGGTGAGCAGTTCTTC
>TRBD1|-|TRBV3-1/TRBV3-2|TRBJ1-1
CASSQGTGVNTEAFF
TGTGCCAGCAGCCAAGGGACAGGGGTGAACACTGAAGCTTTCTTT
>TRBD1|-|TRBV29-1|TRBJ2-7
CSVESNYRGDAYEQYF
TGCAGCGTTGAAAGTAATTACAGGGGGGACGCCTACGAGCAGTACTTC
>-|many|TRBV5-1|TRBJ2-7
CASSYNWRGGEQYF
TGCGCCAGCAGCTACAACTGGAGGGGAGGCGAGCAGTACTTC
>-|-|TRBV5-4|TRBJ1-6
CASSATGHSPLHF
TGTGCCAGCAGCGCCACAGGTCATTCACCCCTCCACTTT
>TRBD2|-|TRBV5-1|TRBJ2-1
CASSLTSGRAGSYNEQFF
TGCGCCAGCAGCTTAACTAGCGGGAGGGCGGGGTCCTACAATGAGCAGTTCTTC
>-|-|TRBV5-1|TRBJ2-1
CASSKDSYNEQFF
TGCGCCAGCAGCAAGGACAGCTACAATGAGCAGTTCTTC
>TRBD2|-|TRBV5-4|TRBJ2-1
CASSGQVSGVRSGEQFF
TGTGCCAGCAGCGGCCAGGTTAGCGGGGTTAGGTCGGGTGAGCAGTTCTTC
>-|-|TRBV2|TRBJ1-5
CASSVTVNQPQHF
TGTGCCAGCAGTGTTACAGTAAATCAGCCCCAGCATTTT
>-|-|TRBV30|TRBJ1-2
CAWIRPALPGDNYGYTF
TGTGCCTGGATTAGACCGGCCCTCCCTGGAGACAACTATGGCTACACCTTC
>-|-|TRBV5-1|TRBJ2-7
CASSFDGTGEYF
TGCGCCAGCAGCTTTGACGGGACGGGGGAGTACTTC
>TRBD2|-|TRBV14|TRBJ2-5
CASSQGLAGRYFQETQYF
TGTGCCAGCAGCCAAGGGCTAGCGGGTCGATATTTTCAAGAGACCCAGTACTTC
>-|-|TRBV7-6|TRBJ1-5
CASSSVPGEDQPQHF
TGTGCCAGCAGCTCCGTTCCGGGGGAGGATCAGCCCCAGCATTTT
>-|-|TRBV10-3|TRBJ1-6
CAISELGQYSYNSPLHF
TGTGCCATCAGTGAGCTCGGACAGTACTCCTATAATTCACCCCTCCACTTT
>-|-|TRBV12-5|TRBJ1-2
CASGLDESLGYTF
TGTGCTAGTGGTTTGGACGAGAGCCTAGGCTACACCTTC
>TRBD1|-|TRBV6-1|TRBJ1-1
CASSAAGGARDTEAFF
TGTGCCAGCAGTGCCGCAGGGGGCGCAAGGGACACTGAAGCTTTCTTT
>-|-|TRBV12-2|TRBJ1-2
CASRPTDRGTWGYTF
TGTGCAAGTCGCCCTACGGACAGGGGGACATGGGGCTACACCTTC
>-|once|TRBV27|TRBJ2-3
CASSLGIRGSGRTDTQYF
TGTGCCAGCAGTCTCGGGATACGGGGGTCAGGGCGCACAGATACGCAGTATTTT
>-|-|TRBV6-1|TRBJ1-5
CASSLSRGRGQPQHF
TGTGCCAGCAGTCTAAGTAGGGGCAGGGGCCAGCCCCAGCATTTT
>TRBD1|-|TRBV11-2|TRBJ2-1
CASSLDRWAYNEQFF
TGTGCCAGCAGCTTGGACAGGTGGGCCTACAATGAGCAGTTCTTC
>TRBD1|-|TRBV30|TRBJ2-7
CAWSTGTVSYEQYF
TGTGCCTGGAGTACCGGGACAGTTTCCTACGAGCAGTACTTC
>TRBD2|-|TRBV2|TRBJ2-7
CASSVGASGYEQYF
TGTGCCAGCAGTGTTGGAGCTAGCGGCTACGAGCAGTACTTC
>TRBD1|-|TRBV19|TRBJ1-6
CASNGGGRRGSPLHF
TGTGCCAGTAATGGAGGGGGCCGGCGAGGTTCACCCCTCCACTTT
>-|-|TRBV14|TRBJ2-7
CASSLRQSSYEQYF
TGTGCCAGCAGCCTTCGACAGAGCTCCTACGAGCAGTACTTC
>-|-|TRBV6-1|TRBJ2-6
CASSEAGRSGANVLTF
TGTGCCAGCAGTGAAGCGGGCCGCTCTGGGGCCAACGTCCTGACTTTC
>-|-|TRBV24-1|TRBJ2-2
CATQGHPNTGELFF
TGTGCCACCCAAGGACATCCTAACACCGGGGAGCTGTTTTTT
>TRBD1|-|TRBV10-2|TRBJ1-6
CASTGQGAIYNSPLHF
TGCGCCAGCACCGGGCAGGGGGCGATTTATAATTCACCCCTCCACTTT